This T cell receptor beta chain comes out of a study of shared clonotypes between healthy human individuals (dated by TCRdb to 2020 to 2022). General notes on the study: The cohort included a few men and a couple of women between 18 and 49 years of age. Per donor, three plates each were used for CD4 naive and CD4 memory, two for CD8 naive, and one for CD8 memory. To estimate repertoire size and how much clonotype sharing occurs between individuals, the study deeply sequenced the blood TCR repertoires of about 5 healthy adults. Libraries were prepared and TCR repertoires were sequenced by different laboratories using diverse techniques, in order to increase sequencing depth and limit assay-specific biases. Per donor, leukapheresis produced somewhere between about 0.94 and 8.9 billion PBMCs.

The CDR3 starts with the cysteine, ends with the phenylalanine, and has 15 residues. Just the 45-base CDR3 DNA is kept, in frame starting at base 1. V is reduced by 3 bases and J by 1 base, leaving a spacing of 13 bases between them. CDR1 and CDR2, looked up from the germline V gene, are SNHLY and FYNNEI. TCR CDR3 regions were amplified from genomic DNA by multiplex PCR using the deep immunoSEQ assay. Extracted genomic DNA from each cell subset was spread evenly across all wells of several immunoSEQ 96-well plates, with each plate serving as a replicate. For sorted subsets, each replicate PCR was loaded with 200 to 250 ng genomic DNA, equivalent to 30,000 or so T cell genomes. Purified libraries were quantified with a Qubit 3.0 fluorometer, sized on a Bioanalyzer 2100, and re-quantified with the KAPA Library Quantification kit. A separate single-read 150-cycle Illumina NextSeq 550 flow cell was used to sequence each immunoSEQ 96-well plate. Per the original workflow: Because the immunoSEQ output included only junctional sequences and no quality scores, the filtering could not be the same as the filtering used for full-length reads. To assign V/J genes and CDR3, sequences were annotated against IMGT germline references using PyIR, a Python wrapper for IgBLAST v1.9. Reads with weak V/J assignments (E-value above 1e-6), missing CDR3, stop codons, out-of-frame junctions, or ambiguous translated residues were removed. V3J clonotypes were defined as sequences sharing the same inferred V gene, J gene, and CDR3 amino acid sequence. Percentage overlap between repertoires was computed as shared unique clonotypes divided by the size of the smaller repertoire. Three approaches were used to assess repertoire richness: RTK rarefaction, the Chao1 estimator, and Recon v2.1 estimates of unobserved clonotypes. For all TCRbeta clonotypes obtained by the gDNA method from a few donors, generation probabilities were computed with OLGA. In its TCRdb copy, this immuneACCESS table keeps in-frame sequences only and misses some clones. Where compared with another copy, unresolved V genes explain less than half of these, and the others have no known cause. That table furnishes V, J and clone size, whereas the DNA furnished D and trimming. The table for this sample lists 550,000 to 650,000 clones; 95% to 97% of them were counted only once. Approximately 0.1% of the sample is in the top ten clones.

Beyond this particular receptor, the publication reports: Compared with non-shared clonotypes, clonotypes shared by all four sorted-subset donors had higher generation probabilities. Based on pairwise subsampling, the degree of clonotype sharing among donors was expected to be affected by sequencing depth. Sharing across four donors was observed for about 5% of naive CD4, 3.5% of naive CD8, 2.3% of memory CD4, and about 0.39% of memory CD8 clonotypes. Naive subsets generally had larger estimated clonotype richness than memory subsets did. Because the study included a small number of donors, the genetic and exposure-history diversity represented was limited. Rarefaction of sorted-subset datasets indicated incomplete sequencing despite the large sequencing depth. Sampling was restricted to blood, and TCR repertoires in tissue are likely to differ from TCR repertoires in blood.

Worth noting for this clone: Its cognate antigen has yet to be identified. No clone much larger than this one lies a single base away; base qualities are absent.

For the CD8 naive samples, CD45RO-negative cells were positively selected for CCR7, yielding a CD45RA+CCR7+ population from which TemRA cells were excluded. Donors were healthy HIV-negative adults with no recently reported acute infections or vaccinations. All donors were Caucasian adults living in Nashville, Tennessee, USA. Blood was collected by leukapheresis, and PBMCs were isolated by Ficoll-Histopaque density gradient centrifugation and then cryopreserved in liquid nitrogen vapor phase. Analytical flow cytometry was used to check the purity and quantity of every magnetically sorted T cell population. Each sorted fraction had its genomic DNA isolated and then quantified by UV absorbance on a Nanodrop 2000c.

This clonotype was obtained from a woman in her twenties or thirties in good health. Sequences were obtained from naive CD8+ T cells sorted from blood. In the paper's terms, the cell subset or site label means: CD45RA+CCR7+. The sequence links TRBV2 to TRBJ2-7; the D call is possibly TRBD1 or TRBD2, each sharing 5 bases. The CDR3 corresponds to CASSDSDSTSYEQYF. The DNA sequence is given as TGTGCCAGCAGTGATAGCGACAGTACTTCCTACGAGCAGTACTTC.